Below, 11 T cell receptor beta chains from the same sample are listed, as sequenced in a study of OX40 agonist ivuxolimab in advanced cancers. Here immunoSEQ multiplex PCR was the method, and the copy in TCRdb shows in-frame clones only, minus some. The repertoire includes 60,000 to 65,000 clones, around 83% of them detected once, and approximately 0.75% sits in the top ten. Specimen: CD4+ or CD8+ T cells sorted from blood, collected in a trial of the OX40 agonist ivuxolimab. The receptors here all came from an adult with an advanced solid tumor such as melanoma, head and neck, liver or kidney cancer.

The V and J genes are TRBV19 and TRBJ2-1; perhaps TRBD2 as D (6 bases). Deletions cut 4 bases from V and 8 bases from J, with 24 bases between. This CDR3 has 17 amino acids. Germline V gene data show CDR1 as LNHDA and CDR2 as SQIVND (reference sequence). The CDR3 loop reads CASSRGGASPRLDEQFF. CDR3 bases: TGTGCCAGTAGTAGAGGCGGGGCTAGCCCACGGTTAGATGAGCAGTTCTTC.

The chain links TRBV5-1 to TRBJ2-1; TRBD2 matches 9 bases. Losses at the gene ends were 5 bases for V and 8 bases for J; bases not matched to a gene: 14. The CDR3 sequence is 16 residues long. From germline, CDR1 is SGHRS and CDR2 YFSETQ. The CDR3 sequence is CASRSTIAGAGYEQFF. The CDR3 DNA sequence: TGCGCCAGCAGATCAACAATAGCGGGAGCGGGTTATGAGCAGTTCTTC.

This chain connects TRBV19 to TRBJ2-3; D remains unclear. The V gene's germline CDR1 is LNHDA and CDR2 SQIVND (reference sequence). This CDR3 is 13 amino acids long. Trimming took off 10 bases at V and 1 base at J, with 12 bases between the two ends. The CDR3 loop reads CATIPRGTDTQYF. As DNA, the CDR3 is TGTGCCACCATCCCACGTGGCACAGATACGCAGTATTTT.

V usage is TRBV21-1 and J usage is TRBJ1-4. TRBV21-1 is listed as a pseudogene. This CDR3 contains 18 residues. CDR3 bases: TGTGCCAGCAGCAAAAATCGGGGGCTTTGGGGTAACCGTGAAAAACTGTTTTTT. Its protein is CASSKNRGLWGNREKLFF.

This rearrangement joins TRBV6-1 to TRBJ1-3, with D hard to call. CDR3 size: 16 residues. Germline V gives CDR1 MNHNS, CDR2 SASEGT. With 4 bases removed from V and 0 bases from J, the gap between germline ends came to 13 bases. CDR3 residues: CASSVQNRYSGNTIYF. In nucleotides, the CDR3 is TGTGCCAGCAGTGTCCAGAACCGTTACTCTGGAAACACCATATATTTT.

The chain carries TRBV2 and TRBJ2-7; 9 bases map to TRBD2. The CDR3 has 19 amino acids. The germline V gene encodes CDR1 SNHLY and CDR2 FYNNEI. The junction had 16 bases not matched to a gene; V was cut back by 2 bases and J by 2 bases. CDR3 amino acids: CASSERLAGRGASPYEQYF. The CDR3 bases are TGTGCCAGCAGTGAAAGGCTAGCGGGAAGAGGTGCGTCTCCCTACGAGCAGTACTTC. The complete variable domain, with remaining parts taken from reference TRBV2 and TRBJ2-7, reads EPEVTQTPSHQVTQMGQEVILRCVPISNHLYFYWYRQILGQKVEFLVSFYNNEISEKSEIFDDQFSVERPDGSNFTLKIRSTKLEDSAMYFCASSERLAGRGASPYEQYFGPGTRLTVT.

The genes are TRBV19 and TRBJ2-2, with 10 bases matching TRBD1. The junction had 5 bases not matched to a gene; V was cut back by 5 bases and J by 5 bases. The CDR3 sequence is 15 residues long. In germline, CDR1 is LNHDA, CDR2 SQIVND (reference sequence). The CDR3 sequence: CASSPGQGKTGELFF. CDR3 nucleotides: TGTGCCAGTAGTCCGGGACAGGGGAAGACCGGGGAGCTGTTTTTT.

V usage is TRBV5-4 and J usage is TRBJ1-6; no reliable D call. V gave up 5 bases and J gave up 5 bases, with 17 bases separating them. Germline values: CDR1 SGHNT, CDR2 YYREEE (reference sequence). CDR3 length: 16 residues. The CDR3 spells CASSTPEAGDNSPLHF. The CDR3 nucleotides read TGTGCCAGCAGTACGCCAGAGGCAGGCGATAATTCACCCCTCCACTTT. Variable domain in full (rest from reference TRBV5-4 and TRBJ1-6): ETGVTQSPTHLIKTRGQQVTLRCSSQSGHNTVSWYQQALGQGPQFIFQYYREEENGRGNFPPRFSGLQFPNYSSELNVNALELDDSALYLCASSTPEAGDNSPLHFGNGTRLTVT.

The CDR3 here is CASSFGQDSNQPQHF. The CDR3 bases are TGTGCCAGCAGCTTTGGGCAAGATAGCAATCAGCCCCAGCATTTT. This chain connects TRBV7-9 to TRBJ1-5; no firm D call. This CDR3 contains 15 residues. Trimming stripped 3 bases from V and 0 bases from J, with 9 bases between. Germline V lookup: CDR1 SEHNR, CDR2 FQNEAQ (reference sequence).

V gene TRBV19 combines with J gene TRBJ1-2; D not certain. The length of the CDR3 is 12 residues. Trimming took off 5 bases at V and 8 bases at J, with 12 bases between the two ends. The germline gives CDR1 LNHDA, CDR2 SQIVND (reference sequence). The CDR3 is CASSPQEHGYTF. As DNA, the CDR3 is TGTGCCAGTAGTCCCCAGGAGCACGGCTACACCTTC.

This clone has a single count. The chain couples TRBV6-5 to TRBJ1-3; no definite D call. Looked up from germline, CDR1 is MNHEY and CDR2 is SVGAGI. Deletions cut 8 bases from V and 4 bases from J, with 18 bases between. CDR3 length equals 15 residues. The CDR3 region is CASSLAGFAGNTIYF. CDR3 nucleotide sequence: TGTGCCAGCTCCCTGGCGGGGTTTGCGGGAAACACCATATATTTT.